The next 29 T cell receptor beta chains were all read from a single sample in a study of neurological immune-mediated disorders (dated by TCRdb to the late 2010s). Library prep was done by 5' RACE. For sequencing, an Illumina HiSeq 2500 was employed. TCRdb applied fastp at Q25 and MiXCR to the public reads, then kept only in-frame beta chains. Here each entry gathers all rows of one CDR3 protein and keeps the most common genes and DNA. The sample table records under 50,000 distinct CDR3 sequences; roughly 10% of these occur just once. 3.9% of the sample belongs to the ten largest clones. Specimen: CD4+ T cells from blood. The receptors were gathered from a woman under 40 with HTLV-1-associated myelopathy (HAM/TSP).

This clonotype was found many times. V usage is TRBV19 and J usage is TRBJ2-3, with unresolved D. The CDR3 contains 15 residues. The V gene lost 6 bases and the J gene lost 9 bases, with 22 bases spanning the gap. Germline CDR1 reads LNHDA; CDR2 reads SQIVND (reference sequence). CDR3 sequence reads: CASRGVLSSAYTQYF. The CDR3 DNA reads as TGTGCCAGTAGGGGCGTCCTCTCCTCGGCTTACACGCAGTATTTT. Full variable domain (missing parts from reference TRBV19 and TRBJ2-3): DGGITQSPKYLFRKEGQNVTLSCEQNLNHDAMYWYRQDPGQGLRLIYYSQIVNDFQKGDIAEGYSVSREKKESFPLTVTSAQKNPTAFYLCASRGVLSSAYTQYFGPGTRLTVL.

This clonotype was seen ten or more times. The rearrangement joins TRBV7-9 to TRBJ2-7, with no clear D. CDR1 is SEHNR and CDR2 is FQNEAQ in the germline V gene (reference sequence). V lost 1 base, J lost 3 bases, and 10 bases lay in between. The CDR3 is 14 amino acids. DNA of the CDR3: TGTGCCAGCAGCTTAGGGGCAGCCAACTACGAGCAGTACTTC. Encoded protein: CASSLGAANYEQYF.

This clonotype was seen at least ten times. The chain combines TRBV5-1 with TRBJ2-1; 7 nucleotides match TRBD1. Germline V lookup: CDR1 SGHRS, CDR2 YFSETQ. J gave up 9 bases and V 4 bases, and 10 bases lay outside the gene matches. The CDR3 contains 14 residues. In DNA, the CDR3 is TGCGCCAGCAGCACTGGACAGGTCCCTCCTGAGCAGTTCTTC. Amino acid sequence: CASSTGQVPPEQFF.

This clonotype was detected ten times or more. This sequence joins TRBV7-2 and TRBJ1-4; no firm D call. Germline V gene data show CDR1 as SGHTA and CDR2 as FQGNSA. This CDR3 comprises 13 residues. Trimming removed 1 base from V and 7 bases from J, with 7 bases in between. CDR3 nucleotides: TGTGCCAGCAGCTTAGGGATAGGTGAAAAACTGTTTTTT. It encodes CASSLGIGEKLFF. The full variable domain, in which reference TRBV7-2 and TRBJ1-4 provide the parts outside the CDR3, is GAGVSQSPSNKVTEKGKDVELRCDPISGHTALYWYRQSLGQGLEFLIYFQGNSAPDKSGLPSDRFSAERTGGSVSTLTIQRTQQEDSAVYLCASSLGIGEKLFFGSGTQLSVL.

The CDR3 sequence: CASRDRANYGYTF. For the CDR3, the DNA is TGTGCCAGCAGGGACAGGGCTAACTATGGCTACACCTTC. The chain recombines TRBV2 with TRBJ1-2; 8 bases line up with TRBD1. This CDR3 contains 13 residues. V dropped 6 bases and J dropped 0; count of bases not matched to a gene: 0. Germline lookup yields CDR1 SNHLY and CDR2 FYNNEI.

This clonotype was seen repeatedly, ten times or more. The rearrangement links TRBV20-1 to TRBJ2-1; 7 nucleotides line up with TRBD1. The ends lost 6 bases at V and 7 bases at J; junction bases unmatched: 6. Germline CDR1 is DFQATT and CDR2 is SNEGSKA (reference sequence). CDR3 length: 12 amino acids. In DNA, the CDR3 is TGCAGTGCAGCACAGGGGAATAATGAGCAGTTCTTC. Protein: CSAAQGNNEQFF.

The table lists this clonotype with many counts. CDR3 in DNA: TGTGCCAGCAGCTTGGCCGCAGGCATAAACACTGAAGCTTTCTTT. Translation gives CASSLAAGINTEAFF. The chain has TRBV5-8 and TRBJ1-1; D not resolved. The V end lost 0 bases, the J end lost 2 bases, and 11 bases lay between the germline ends. CDR3 length: 15 amino acids. Germline values: CDR1 SGHTS, CDR2 YDEGEE. The variable domain in full, with the rest retrieved from reference TRBV5-8 and TRBJ1-1, is EAGVTQSPTHLIKTRGQQATLRCSPISGHTSVYWYQQALGLGLQFLLWYDEGEERNRGNFPPRFSGRQFPNYSSELNVNALELEDSALYLCASSLAAGINTEAFFGQGTRLTVV.

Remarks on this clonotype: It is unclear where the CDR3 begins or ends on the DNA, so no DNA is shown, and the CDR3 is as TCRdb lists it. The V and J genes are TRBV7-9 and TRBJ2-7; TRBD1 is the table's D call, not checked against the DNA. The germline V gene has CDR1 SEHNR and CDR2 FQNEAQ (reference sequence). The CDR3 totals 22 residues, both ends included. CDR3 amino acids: CASSFYICSARAPGGRAYEQYF.

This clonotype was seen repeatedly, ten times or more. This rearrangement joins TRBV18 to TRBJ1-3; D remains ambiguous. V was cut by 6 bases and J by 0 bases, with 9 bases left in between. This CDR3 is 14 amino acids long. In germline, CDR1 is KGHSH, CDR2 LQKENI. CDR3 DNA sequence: TGTGCCAGCTCCCTGGGTAACTCTGGAAACACCATATATTTT. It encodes CASSLGNSGNTIYF.

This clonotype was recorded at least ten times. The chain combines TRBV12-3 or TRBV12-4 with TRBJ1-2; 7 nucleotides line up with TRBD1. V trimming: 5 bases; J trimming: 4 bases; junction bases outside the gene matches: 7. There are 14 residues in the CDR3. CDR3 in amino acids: CASSPQTGIYGYTF. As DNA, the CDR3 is TGTGCCAGCAGTCCTCAGACAGGGATCTATGGCTACACCTTC.

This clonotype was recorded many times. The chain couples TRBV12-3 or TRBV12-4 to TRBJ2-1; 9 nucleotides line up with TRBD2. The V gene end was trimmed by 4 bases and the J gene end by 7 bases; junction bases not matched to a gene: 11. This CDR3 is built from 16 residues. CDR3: CASSYSGGGHWNEQFF. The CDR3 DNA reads TGTGCCAGCAGTTATAGCGGGGGTGGCCATTGGAATGAGCAGTTCTTC.

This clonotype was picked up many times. This CDR3 is CASSLLGGSMNEQFF. Here the CDR3 DNA reads TGTGCCAGCAGCTTACTCGGGGGGTCAATGAATGAGCAGTTCTTC. This chain joins TRBV5-5 and TRBJ2-1; 7 bases line up with TRBD2. CDR1 SGHKS and CDR2 YYEKEE come from the germline V gene (reference sequence). The CDR3 covers 15 residues. J lost 7 bases, V lost 2 bases, and 9 bases had no gene match.

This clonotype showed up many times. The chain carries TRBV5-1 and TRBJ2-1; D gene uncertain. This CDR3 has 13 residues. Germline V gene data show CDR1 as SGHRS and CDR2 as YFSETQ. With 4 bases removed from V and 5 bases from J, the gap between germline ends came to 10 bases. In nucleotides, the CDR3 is TGCGCCAGCAGCCCCGGGCGAAACAATGAGCAGTTCTTC. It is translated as CASSPGRNNEQFF.

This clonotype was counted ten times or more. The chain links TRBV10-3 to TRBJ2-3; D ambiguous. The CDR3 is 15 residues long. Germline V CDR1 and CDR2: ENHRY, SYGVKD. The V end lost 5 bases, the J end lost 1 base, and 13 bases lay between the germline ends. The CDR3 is CAISLGPSGTDTQYF. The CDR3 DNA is TGTGCCATCAGTTTAGGGCCTTCGGGCACAGATACGCAGTATTTT.

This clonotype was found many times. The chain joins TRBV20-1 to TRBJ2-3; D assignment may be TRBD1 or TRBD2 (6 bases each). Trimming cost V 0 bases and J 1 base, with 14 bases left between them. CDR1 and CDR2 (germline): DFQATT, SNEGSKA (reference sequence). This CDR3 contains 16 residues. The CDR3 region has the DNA TGCAGTGCTAGAGACAGGGGACTTCTACGCACAGATACGCAGTATTTT. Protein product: CSARDRGLLRTDTQYF.

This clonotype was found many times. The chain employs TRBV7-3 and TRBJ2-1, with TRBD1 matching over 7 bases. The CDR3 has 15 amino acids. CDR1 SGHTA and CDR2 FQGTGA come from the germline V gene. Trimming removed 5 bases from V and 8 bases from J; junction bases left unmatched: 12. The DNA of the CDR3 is TGTGCCAGCAGCCGACAAAAGGGACAGCCCCATGAGCAGTTCTTC. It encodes CASSRQKGQPHEQFF.

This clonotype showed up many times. The CDR3 loop is CSVYTNTEAFF. The CDR3 nucleotides are TGCAGCGTTTATACGAACACTGAAGCTTTCTTT. The chain is built from TRBV29-1 and TRBJ1-1; no reliable D call. Germline V gene data show CDR1 as SQVTM and CDR2 as ANQGSEA. V dropped 5 bases and J dropped 1 base, with 5 bases sitting between them. This CDR3 is 11 amino acids long.

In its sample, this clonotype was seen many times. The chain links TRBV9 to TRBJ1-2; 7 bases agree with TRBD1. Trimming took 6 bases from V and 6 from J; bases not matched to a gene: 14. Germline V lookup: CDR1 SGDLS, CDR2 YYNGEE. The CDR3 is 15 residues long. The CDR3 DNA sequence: TGTGCCAGCACCTTGTTATTAGACAGGGTTGATGGCTACACCTTC. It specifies CASTLLLDRVDGYTF.

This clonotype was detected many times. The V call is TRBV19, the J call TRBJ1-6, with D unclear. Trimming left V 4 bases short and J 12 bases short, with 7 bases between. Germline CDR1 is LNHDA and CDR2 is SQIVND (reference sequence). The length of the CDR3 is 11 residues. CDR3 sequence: CASSTPGPLHF. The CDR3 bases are TGTGCCAGTAGTACCCCCGGACCCCTCCACTTT.

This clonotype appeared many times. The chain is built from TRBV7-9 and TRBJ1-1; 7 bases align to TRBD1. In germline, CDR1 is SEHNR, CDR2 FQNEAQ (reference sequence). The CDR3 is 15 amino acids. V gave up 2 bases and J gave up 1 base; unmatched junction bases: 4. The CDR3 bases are TGTGCCAGCAGCTTAATGGGGACAGAGAACACTGAAGCTTTCTTT. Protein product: CASSLMGTENTEAFF.

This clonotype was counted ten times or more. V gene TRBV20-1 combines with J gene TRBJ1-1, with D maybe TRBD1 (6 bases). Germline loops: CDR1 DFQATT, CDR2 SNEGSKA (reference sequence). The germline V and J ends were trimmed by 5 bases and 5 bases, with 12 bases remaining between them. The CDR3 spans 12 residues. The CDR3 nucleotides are TGCAGTGCTGAACAGGGAAAAACTGAAGCTTTCTTT. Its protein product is CSAEQGKTEAFF.

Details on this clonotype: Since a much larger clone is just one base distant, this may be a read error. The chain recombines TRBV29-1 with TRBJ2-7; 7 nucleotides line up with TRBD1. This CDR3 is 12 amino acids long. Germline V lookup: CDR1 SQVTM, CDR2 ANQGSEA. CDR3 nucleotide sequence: TGCAGACTCACACAGGGGACGAACGAGCAGTACTTC. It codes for CRLTQGTNEQYF.

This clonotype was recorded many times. CDR3 DNA: TGCAGTGCTAGCCCCGGGACAGGGACAAACTATGGCTACACCTTC. Protein sequence: CSASPGTGTNYGYTF. The chain combines TRBV20-1 with TRBJ1-2, with 9 nucleotides matching TRBD1. J lost 2 bases, V lost 3 bases, and 7 bases had no gene match. CDR3 length: 15 amino acids. In germline, CDR1 is DFQATT, CDR2 SNEGSKA (reference sequence).

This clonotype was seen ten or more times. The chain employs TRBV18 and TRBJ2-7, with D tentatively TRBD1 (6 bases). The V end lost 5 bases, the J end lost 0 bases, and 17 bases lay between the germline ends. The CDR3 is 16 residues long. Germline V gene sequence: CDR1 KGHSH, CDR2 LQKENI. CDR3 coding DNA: TGTGCCAGCTCATACACCTTACAGGGTTCCTCCTACGAGCAGTACTTC. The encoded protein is CASSYTLQGSSYEQYF. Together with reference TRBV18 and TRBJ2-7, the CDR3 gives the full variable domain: NAGVMQNPRHLVRRRGQEARLRCSPMKGHSHVYWYRQLPEEGLKFMVYLQKENIIDESGMPKERFSAEFPKEGPSILRIQQVVRGDSAAYFCASSYTLQGSSYEQYFGPGTRLTVT.

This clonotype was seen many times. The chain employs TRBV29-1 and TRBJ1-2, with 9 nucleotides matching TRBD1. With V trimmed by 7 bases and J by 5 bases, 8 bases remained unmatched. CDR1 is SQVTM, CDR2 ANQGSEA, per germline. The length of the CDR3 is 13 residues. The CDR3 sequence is CSATAGTGYGYTF. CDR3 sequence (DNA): TGCAGCGCTACCGCCGGGACAGGGTATGGCTACACCTTC. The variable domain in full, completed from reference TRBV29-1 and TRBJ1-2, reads SAVISQKPSRDICQRGTSLTIQCQVDSQVTMMFWYRQQPGQSLTLIATANQGSEATYESGFVIDKFPISRPNLTFSTLTVSNMSPEDSSIYLCSATAGTGYGYTFGSGTRLTVV.

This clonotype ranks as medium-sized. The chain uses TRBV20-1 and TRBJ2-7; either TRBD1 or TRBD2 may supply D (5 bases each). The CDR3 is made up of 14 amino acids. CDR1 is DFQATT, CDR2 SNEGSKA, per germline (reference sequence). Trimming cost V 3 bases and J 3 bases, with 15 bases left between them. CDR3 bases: TGCAGTGCTAGGGCTGGGGGTAAGGTCTACGAGCAGTACTTC. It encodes CSARAGGKVYEQYF.

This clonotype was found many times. The CDR3, as DNA: TGCGCCAGCAGCTTGGCTGTCGGGGTCTCTGGAAACACCATATATTTT. Amino acid sequence: CASSLAVGVSGNTIYF. The chain uses TRBV5-1 and TRBJ1-3, with D uncertain. Between the trimmed V and J ends, which lost 0 bases and 0 bases, there was a span of 10 bases. Germline assignment: CDR1 SGHRS and CDR2 YFSETQ. CDR3 size: 16 residues.

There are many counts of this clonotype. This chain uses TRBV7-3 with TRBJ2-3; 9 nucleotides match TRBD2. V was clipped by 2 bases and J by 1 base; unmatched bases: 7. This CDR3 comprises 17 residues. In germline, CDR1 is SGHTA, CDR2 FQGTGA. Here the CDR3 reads CASSLGLAGGGTDTQYF. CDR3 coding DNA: TGTGCCAGCAGCTTAGGGTTGGCGGGGGGGGGCACAGATACGCAGTATTTT.

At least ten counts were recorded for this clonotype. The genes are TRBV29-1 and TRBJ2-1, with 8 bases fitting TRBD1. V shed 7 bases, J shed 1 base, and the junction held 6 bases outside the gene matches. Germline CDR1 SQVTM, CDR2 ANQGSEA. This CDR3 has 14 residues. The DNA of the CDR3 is TGCAGCGCTTCCGGACAGGGATCCTACAATGAGCAGTTCTTC. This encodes CSASGQGSYNEQFF.